The rows below give T cell receptor beta chains drawn from one sample of a study of T-cell memory formation after mild COVID-19. One entry per CDR3 protein, called by TCRdb with MiXCR from the 5' RACE reads. The sample yields 400,000 to 500,000 distinct CDR3 sequences, roughly 20% seen once. Sequences were obtained from PBMCs or a T cell subset sorted from them (not recorded which). Receptor source: an adult woman who had mild COVID-19 (a few samples of this study predate the infection). Cell type and time point are not known. Both conserved end residues are part of each CDR3. Each record gives: clone size, V gene, D gene, J gene, CDR3 DNA, CDR3 protein. A D gene is named only where the DNA matches it firmly. Rows may omit the clone size; those that give it use once, few, many or a size class.

>NA|TRBV3-1|TRBD2|TRBJ2-2
TGTGCCAGCAGCCAAGACGTAGTAGCGGGACATACGAACACCGGGGAGCTGTTTTTT
CASSQDVVAGHTNTGELFF
>once|TRBV29-1|NA|TRBJ2-5
TGCAGCGCCGACAGTAAATCATGGGGGACCCAGTACTTC
CSADSKSWGTQYF
>few|TRBV5-1|TRBD2|TRBJ2-7
TGCGCCAGCAGCTTACCGGGACTAGCGTGGTACGAGCAGTACTTC
CASSLPGLAWYEQYF
>NA|TRBV7-2|NA|TRBJ2-5
TGTGCCAGCAGCACCTCCGGGACATCTGGGGGGACCCAGTACTTC
CASSTSGTSGGTQYF
>NA|TRBV5-1|TRBD1|TRBJ2-3
TGCGCCAGCAGCTCACAGGGGGCCGGGGCAGATACGCAGTATTTT
CASSSQGAGADTQYF
>NA|TRBV5-1|NA|TRBJ2-1
TGCGCCAGCAGCCCCCGTTTGTCGGGAGAGGTCTACAATGAGCAGTTCTTC
CASSPRLSGEVYNEQFF
>few|TRBV5-1|TRBD1|TRBJ2-5
TGCGCCAGCAGCCGGGGGGACAGGGGAAGAGAGACCCAGTACTTC
CASSRGDRGRETQYF
>NA|TRBV24-1|NA|TRBJ2-3
TGTGCCACCAGTGATTTGCGCCGCAGGGCTGGCACAGATACGCAGTATTTT
CATSDLRRRAGTDTQYF
>NA|TRBV7-2|NA|TRBJ1-6
TGTGCCAGCAGCTTCTCCCATTCACCCCTCCACTTT
CASSFSHSPLHF
>few|TRBV20-1|NA|TRBJ2-3
TGCAGTGCTAGCGACGGGGACTCTAATACGCAGTATTTT
CSASDGDSNTQYF
>few|TRBV20-1|TRBD1|TRBJ2-1
TGCAGTGCTAGAGATTTCTCCGGCAGGAAGGGGGCTGGTGAGCAGTTCTTC
CSARDFSGRKGAGEQFF
>few|TRBV5-1|NA|TRBJ2-1
TGCGCCAGCCGGGGACTGAGCTCCTACAATGAGCAGTTCTTC
CASRGLSSYNEQFF
>NA|TRBV12-3/TRBV12-4|NA|TRBJ2-5
TGTGCCAGCAGTTTGCGGACAGAAGAGACCCAGTACTTC
CASSLRTEETQYF
>few|TRBV6-1|NA|TRBJ2-1
TGTGCCACTACGACAGGTCCCAATGAGCAGTTCTTC
CATTTGPNEQFF
>few|TRBV3-1|NA|TRBJ2-1
TGTGCCAGCAGCCGGGCTGCCACCTACAATGAGCAGTTCTTC
CASSRAATYNEQFF
>NA|TRBV5-1|TRBD2|TRBJ2-3
TGCGCCAGCAGAATGGGGGCTAGCGGGGGTGAAGATACGCAGTATTTT
CASRMGASGGEDTQYF
>many|TRBV2|TRBD1|TRBJ1-2
TGTGCCAGCAGGGGACAGGGTTATGGCTACACCTTC
CASRGQGYGYTF
>few|TRBV12-3/TRBV12-4|NA|TRBJ1-5
TGTGCCAGCCGGGACGGCAATCAGCCCCAGCATTTT
CASRDGNQPQHF
>many|TRBV5-5|TRBD1|TRBJ1-4
TGTGCCAGCAGCACCCCACGGGACAGCCATGAAAAACTGTTTTTT
CASSTPRDSHEKLFF
>NA|TRBV12-3/TRBV12-4|NA|TRBJ2-1
TGTGCCAGCAGTTTGTTCACTAGCTCGAGCAATGAGCAGTTCTTC
CASSLFTSSSNEQFF
>once|TRBV9|NA|TRBJ2-5
TGTGCCAGCACCAGCCAAGGAGACGAAGAGACCCAGTACTTC
CASTSQGDEETQYF
>NA|TRBV9|NA|TRBJ1-1
TGTGCCAGCAGCGTTGATCCGGGGCCGAACACTGAAGCTTTCTTT
CASSVDPGPNTEAFF
>NA|TRBV20-1|TRBD1|TRBJ1-2
TGCAGTGCTAGTGTGCAGGGGGCCAGCGGCTACACCTTC
CSASVQGASGYTF
>NA|TRBV4-1|TRBD1|TRBJ1-2
TGCGCCAGCAGCCGCCCCAGGACAGGGATCTTGAGAGGCTACACCTTC
CASSRPRTGILRGYTF
>NA|TRBV20-1|TRBD2|TRBJ2-1
TGCAGTGCTAGAGGTTCTTCTAGGGGAGCGGGGTATGAGCAGTTCTTC
CSARGSSRGAGYEQFF
>few|TRBV7-9|TRBD1|TRBJ2-7
TGTGCCAGCAGCTTAGAGACAGGGAGCTCCTACGAGCAGTACTTC
CASSLETGSSYEQYF
>once|TRBV20-1|TRBD2|TRBJ2-4
TGCAGTGCCGTCGATGGGAGGGTACAGTACTTC
CSAVDGRVQYF
>few|TRBV4-1|NA|TRBJ1-5
TGCGCCAGCAGCCAAGTAGATTTGGTCGACTTCAGATTGCCCCAGCATTTT
CASSQVDLVDFRLPQHF
>NA|TRBV14|NA|TRBJ2-7
TGTGCCAGCAGCCACACAGGGTACGAGCAGTACTTC
CASSHTGYEQYF
>NA|TRBV6-6|TRBD1|TRBJ2-2
TGTGCCAGCAGTTACTCGATTTCCCAGGGGGCGAACACCGGGGAGCTGTTTTTT
CASSYSISQGANTGELFF
>many|TRBV7-9|NA|TRBJ1-4
TGTGCCAGCAGCCCCGGGACGGGCAATGAAAAACTGTTTTTT
CASSPGTGNEKLFF
>NA|TRBV24-1|TRBD1|TRBJ2-1
TGTGCCACCAGCCCTACCGGGACAGGCGACTACAATGAGCAGTTCTTC
CATSPTGTGDYNEQFF
>few|TRBV2|NA|TRBJ2-7
TGTGCCAGCAGTCCACAGATCTCCTACGAGCAGTACTTC
CASSPQISYEQYF
>many|TRBV5-1|NA|TRBJ2-3
TGCGCCAGCAGCTTGACCGGGGTTTCGGATACGCAGTATTTT
CASSLTGVSDTQYF
>NA|TRBV7-6|TRBD1|TRBJ2-1
TGTGCCAGCAGCCTCCGACAGGGACCCAATGAGCAGTTCTTC
CASSLRQGPNEQFF
>NA|TRBV10-3|NA|TRBJ1-2
TGTGCCATCGGGTCCTCTACAGGGATGACTGGTGGCTACACCTTC
CAIGSSTGMTGGYTF
>few|TRBV7-2|NA|TRBJ2-7
TGTGCCAGCAGCTTAGGGGCGACCTACGAGCAGTACTTC
CASSLGATYEQYF
>NA|TRBV2|NA|TRBJ2-5
TGTGCCAGCAGTGAAAACGGCCAAGAGACCCAGTACTTC
CASSENGQETQYF
>few|TRBV6-5|NA|TRBJ2-2
TGTGCCAGCAGCCACAGGAGCTACACCGGGACCGGGGAGCTGTTTTTT
CASSHRSYTGTGELFF
>few|TRBV12-3/TRBV12-4|NA|TRBJ2-1
TGTGCCAGCAACCATAACAATGAGCAGTTCTTC
CASNHNNEQFF
>once|TRBV5-1|TRBD1|TRBJ1-3
TGCGCCAGCAGCACCCAGTCGACAGGGTCCGGAAACACCATATATTTT
CASSTQSTGSGNTIYF
>NA|TRBV7-8|NA|TRBJ1-1
TGTGCCAGCAGCTTAGCGAGTCCACCCCAGAACACTGAAGCTTTCTTT
CASSLASPPQNTEAFF
>NA|TRBV9|NA|TRBJ2-3
TGTGCCAGCAGCGTCGGGGTCGGGCGAGATACGCAGTATTTT
CASSVGVGRDTQYF
>many|TRBV20-1|TRBD2|TRBJ2-1
TGCAGTGCTAGAGATCGGGCTAGCGGGTTAGTCTACAATGAGCAGTTCTTC
CSARDRASGLVYNEQFF
>NA|TRBV2|NA|TRBJ2-5
TGTGCCAGCAGTGACCAGGGCTTACAAGAGACCCAGTACTTC
CASSDQGLQETQYF